Each of the 26 T cell receptor beta chains below was sequenced from the same sample in a study of blood T cell repertoires in COVID-19. The repertoire was sequenced with immunoSEQ multiplex PCR; TCRdb's copy has only in-frame clones and lacks some. The sample has about 200,000 clones; about 89% are singletons. Sample: peripheral blood. These receptors all stem from a middle-aged man with acute or convalescent COVID-19.

The rearrangement links TRBV9 to TRBJ1-4; 8 bases map to TRBD1. Unmatched junction bases numbered 5, after V lost 3 bases and J lost 4 bases. CDR3 length equals 15 residues. Germline V gene data show CDR1 as SGDLS and CDR2 as YYNGEE. The CDR3 DNA follows: TGTGCCAGCAGCGAGAGGACAGGGATTAATGAAAAACTGTTTTTT. Amino acids: CASSERTGINEKLFF.

The chain couples TRBV19 to TRBJ1-5; 10 bases line up with TRBD1. Germline V CDR1 and CDR2: LNHDA, SQIVND (reference sequence). The CDR3 is made up of 17 amino acids. The junction had 8 bases not matched to a gene; V was cut back by 5 bases and J by 1 base. The CDR3 loop is CASSGGQGLFSNQPQHF. DNA for the CDR3: TGTGCCAGTAGTGGGGGACAGGGGCTGTTCAGCAATCAGCCCCAGCATTTT.

The genes are TRBV18 and TRBJ2-7; the D gene is possibly TRBD2 (7 bases). Per germline, CDR1 KGHSH and CDR2 LQKENI. CDR3 length equals 13 residues. V dropped 6 bases and J dropped 6 bases, with 15 bases sitting between them. The CDR3 DNA follows: TGTGCCAGCTCGACTCAGGGGAGGGGCGAGCAGTACTTC. It translates to CASSTQGRGEQYF.

The chain employs TRBV3-1 (or the pseudogene TRBV3-2) and TRBJ2-1; TRBD2 matches at 11 bases. Germline V gene data show CDR1 as LGHDT and CDR2 as YNNKEL (reference sequence). V shed 4 bases and J 7 bases; nucleotides not matched to a gene: 3. CDR3 length: 14 amino acids. CDR3 nucleotide sequence: TGTGCCAGCAGCCGTAGCGGGGGGGCAAATGAGCAGTTCTTC. It specifies CASSRSGGANEQFF.

The chain is built from TRBV11-1 and TRBJ1-1; TRBD1 aligns across 7 bases. Germline loops: CDR1 SGHAT, CDR2 FQDESV (reference sequence). The CDR3 contains 16 residues. Trimming took 3 bases from V and 6 from J; bases not matched to a gene: 13. The CDR3, as DNA: TGTGCCAGCAGCTTCGGGACAGAGATTTTTCGTGCTGAAGCTTTCTTT. It translates to CASSFGTEIFRAEAFF.

This clone has a single count. V usage is TRBV7-2 and J usage is TRBJ1-1, with TRBD1 matching over 9 bases. V trimming: 6 bases; J trimming: 4 bases; junction bases outside the gene matches: 6. The CDR3 contains 14 residues. Germline V gene data show CDR1 as SGHTA and CDR2 as FQGNSA. CDR3 sequence reads: CASSRDRVSTEAFF. As DNA, the CDR3 is TGTGCCAGCAGTAGGGACAGGGTAAGCACTGAAGCTTTCTTT.

The chain combines TRBV19 with TRBJ1-2; D is uncertain. Per the germline V gene, CDR1 is LNHDA and CDR2 is SQIVND (reference sequence). The CDR3 is made up of 17 amino acids. V was cut by 5 bases and J by 6 bases, with 25 bases left in between. CDR3 amino acids: CASSRGDLTGGLHGYTF. CDR3 nucleotides: TGTGCCAGTAGTCGCGGCGACTTGACCGGCGGCCTCCATGGCTACACCTTC.

The rearrangement uses TRBV2 and TRBJ2-5; the D gene is possibly TRBD2 (6 bases). The germline V and J ends were trimmed by 5 bases and 5 bases, with 12 bases remaining between them. Germline assignment: CDR1 SNHLY and CDR2 FYNNEI. The CDR3 loop spans 13 amino acids. The CDR3 bases are TGTGCCAGCAGTCCGACTAGGGGTGAGACCCAGTACTTC. It is translated as CASSPTRGETQYF.

The gene calls are TRBV5-5 and TRBJ2-7; no clear D gene. This CDR3 region has 14 residues. With 0 bases removed from V and 3 bases from J, the gap between germline ends came to 10 bases. The V gene's germline CDR1 is SGHKS and CDR2 YYEKEE (reference sequence). CDR3 DNA sequence: TGTGCCAGCAGCTTGGAGCCACAGATCTACGAGCAGTACTTC. Its protein is CASSLEPQIYEQYF.

V is TRBV14 and J is TRBJ2-2; TRBD1 might be the D (5 bases). The CDR3 is 15 residues long. The germline gives CDR1 SGHDN, CDR2 FVKESK. V gave up 1 base and J gave up 7 bases, with 13 bases separating them. The CDR3 sequence: CASSQVWGGGGELFF. In DNA, the CDR3 is TGTGCCAGCAGCCAAGTATGGGGCGGTGGCGGGGAGCTGTTTTTT.

The chain has TRBV7-8 and TRBJ2-1; D may be TRBD1 (6 bases). V lost 5 bases and J 8 bases, leaving 22 bases between the germline ends. Germline values: CDR1 SGHVS, CDR2 FQNEAQ. This CDR3 is 16 amino acids long. CDR3: CASSKLQGRGSHEQFF. The CDR3 DNA is TGTGCCAGCAGCAAATTACAGGGCCGGGGATCCCATGAGCAGTTCTTC.

The J gene is TRBJ2-7, the V gene TRBV27; TRBD2 matches at 11 bases. The junction had 4 bases not matched to a gene; V was cut back by 2 bases and J by 10 bases. The CDR3 is made up of 13 amino acids. Germline V lookup: CDR1 MNHEY, CDR2 SMNVEV (reference sequence). The CDR3 reads CASSLLAGGEQYF. The CDR3 bases are TGTGCCAGCAGTTTACTAGCGGGGGGTGAACAGTACTTC.

The J gene is TRBJ1-5, the V gene TRBV6-6; 7 bases are a match to TRBD1. V was pared by 7 bases and J by 4 bases, with 7 bases of the junction left unmatched. The CDR3 runs to 14 residues. Germline V gene data show CDR1 as MNHNY and CDR2 as SVGAGI (reference sequence). Here the CDR3 DNA reads TGTGCCAGCACCTACGAGGGGGCTAATCAGCCCCAGCATTTT. Its protein is CASTYEGANQPQHF.

The V and J genes are TRBV27 and TRBJ1-2; D is possibly TRBD1 (5 bases). The CDR3 has 14 residues. V was pared by 2 bases and J by 8 bases, with 15 bases between. From germline, CDR1 is MNHEY and CDR2 SMNVEV (reference sequence). The CDR3 bases are TGTGCCAGCAGTTTAGTAGGGCAGGGTGGAGGCTACACCTTC. This gives the protein CASSLVGQGGGYTF.

The chain has TRBV19 and TRBJ1-2; TRBD1 is a possible D gene (6 bases). Germline V lookup: CDR1 LNHDA, CDR2 SQIVND (reference sequence). This CDR3 is built from 15 residues. V was shortened by 5 bases and J by 5 bases, with 18 bases between the two germline ends. This CDR3 reads CASSPEGTYPYGYTF. The CDR3 region has the DNA TGTGCCAGTAGTCCAGAGGGGACATACCCGTATGGCTACACCTTC.

This clone was observed a handful of times. This chain connects TRBV6-5 to TRBJ1-1, with 9 bases aligning to TRBD1. V shed 6 bases, J shed 7 bases, and the junction held 9 bases outside the gene matches. There are 14 residues in the CDR3. From germline, CDR1 is MNHEY and CDR2 SVGAGI. The CDR3 DNA reads TGTGCCAGCAGCCCGGACAGGGGATATGTTGAAGCTTTCTTT. Translating gives CASSPDRGYVEAFF.

The rearrangement links TRBV19 to TRBJ1-1, with D possibly being TRBD1 (5 bases). The CDR3 length is 11 residues. Germline assignment: CDR1 LNHDA and CDR2 SQIVND (reference sequence). V dropped 6 bases and J dropped 10 bases, with 12 bases sitting between them. The CDR3 loop reads CASRWGGVAFF. In DNA form, the CDR3 reads TGTGCCAGTAGATGGGGGGGAGTAGCTTTCTTT.

The J gene is TRBJ2-1, the V gene TRBV18; possible D gene TRBD2, 6 bases. The CDR3 contains 16 residues. Trimming left V 3 bases short and J 7 bases short, with 19 bases between. CDR1 and CDR2 from the germline V gene are KGHSH and LQKENI. The CDR3 DNA reads as TGTGCCAGCTCACCGGTCCCCACATCTGGGAGGAATGAGCAGTTCTTC. This gives the protein CASSPVPTSGRNEQFF.

The chain uses TRBV2 and TRBJ2-7, with 7 bases lining up with TRBD2. V was pared by 6 bases and J by 7 bases, with 12 bases of the junction left unmatched. The germline V gene encodes CDR1 SNHLY and CDR2 FYNNEI. The CDR3 extends over 14 amino acids. CDR3 in amino acids: CASRSSSGTWEQYF. The DNA for the CDR3 is TGTGCCAGCAGATCGTCTAGCGGAACCTGGGAGCAGTACTTC.

This clone is a singleton in its sample. The rearrangement uses TRBV7-9 and TRBJ2-5; TRBD2 is a possible D gene (6 bases). CDR1 is SEHNR, CDR2 FQNEAQ, per germline (reference sequence). CDR3 length: 14 residues. With 4 bases removed from V and 1 base from J, the gap between germline ends came to 10 bases. CDR3 sequence: CASSSTRSQETQYF. CDR3 coding DNA: TGTGCCAGCAGCTCGACTAGGTCCCAAGAGACCCAGTACTTC.

V gene TRBV4-1 combines with J gene TRBJ1-1, with 7 bases that match TRBD1. V trimming: 4 bases; J trimming: 1 base; junction bases outside the gene matches: 6. CDR1 is MGHRA and CDR2 is YSYEKL in the germline V gene. The length of the CDR3 is 15 residues. The CDR3 region is CASSRPYRGNTEAFF. The CDR3 DNA sequence: TGCGCCAGCAGCCGGCCTTACAGGGGGAACACTGAAGCTTTCTTT.

The J gene is TRBJ2-5, the V gene TRBV19; 11 nucleotides line up with TRBD2. This CDR3 is 13 amino acids long. Germline V gene lookup returns CDR1 LNHDA and CDR2 SQIVND (reference sequence). V lost 10 bases, J lost 6 bases, and 7 bases stayed unmatched. The CDR3 reads CATRTSGRQTQYF. As DNA, the CDR3 is TGTGCCACAAGGACTAGCGGGCGTCAGACCCAGTACTTC.

This rearrangement joins TRBV28 to TRBJ2-3, with 10 bases identical to TRBD2. V gave up 6 bases and J gave up 4 bases; unmatched junction bases: 7. The CDR3 has 15 residues. Germline-derived CDR1 and CDR2 are MDHEN and SYDVKM. The CDR3 DNA reads as TGTGCCAGCAGCCTCACTAGCGGGGTGCCAGATACGCAGTATTTT. The encoded protein is CASSLTSGVPDTQYF.

This clone showed up just once. The chain is built from TRBV30 and TRBJ2-7; 8 bases map to TRBD2. CDR3 size: 15 residues. With V trimmed by 5 bases and J by 1 base, 10 bases remained unmatched. Germline V gene sequence: CDR1 GTSNPN, CDR2 SVGIG (reference sequence). The chain's CDR3 is CAWRYGTRGSYEQYF. For the CDR3, the DNA is TGTGCCTGGCGCTACGGGACTAGGGGATCCTACGAGCAGTACTTC.

The rearrangement uses TRBV6-6 and TRBJ1-5; D is unresolved. Germline V lookup: CDR1 MNHNY, CDR2 SVGAGI (reference sequence). V was clipped by 5 bases and J by 8 bases, with 10 bases between them. This CDR3 is 12 amino acids long. CDR3 region: CASSTVTKPQHF. The CDR3 nucleotides are TGTGCCAGCAGTACAGTCACGAAGCCCCAGCATTTT.

The rearrangement uses TRBV2 and TRBJ2-7; no clear D. CDR3 length: 12 residues. Germline loops: CDR1 SNHLY, CDR2 FYNNEI. Trimming shortened V by 1 base and J by 1 base, and 2 bases separated the two germline ends. CDR3 nucleotide sequence: TGTGCCAGCAGTGAAGTATCCTACGAGCAGTACTTC. Its translation is CASSEVSYEQYF.